This is a list of T cell receptor beta chains from one sample in a study of cytomegalovirus exposure and HLA in healthy donors. The protocol was immunoSEQ multiplex PCR, while the TCRdb copy is restricted to in-frame clones and leaves out a portion. This sample has 65,000 to 85,000 clones, with roughly 94% found just once. What was sequenced was PBMCs. These receptors were taken from a woman aged 18-30 years in good health and CMV-seronegative. The CDR3 runs from the conserved cysteine through the conserved F or W. D genes are given only for firm matches. Clone sizes are given selectively: once, few, many, or a class where the clone is expanded.

>TRBV10-2|TRBJ2-7|TRBD2|NA
TGCGCCAGCAGTGCGGGGGGTCTGGCCGACTTC
CASSAGGLADF
>TRBV28|TRBJ2-7|TRBD2|NA
TGTGCCAGCAACCAAGCGGGGGAAACCTACGAGCAGTACTTC
CASNQAGETYEQYF
>TRBV5-4|TRBJ1-6|NA|NA
TGTGCCAGCAGCTGGGGGGGTTCCCATAATTCACCCCTCCACTTT
CASSWGGSHNSPLHF
>TRBV4-3|TRBJ2-3|NA|NA
TGCGCCAGCAGCCAAGATGGGGGAGGGGGGAGCACAGATACGCAGTATTTT
CASSQDGGGGSTDTQYF
>TRBV15|TRBJ1-2|TRBD1|NA
TGTGCCACCAGCATTGGACAGGGGGCTGGTTATGGCTACACCTTC
CATSIGQGAGYGYTF
>TRBV10-3|TRBJ2-5|TRBD2|medium-sized
TGTGCCATCGGGTCTCTAGCGGGGAGGGAGACCCAGTACTTC
CAIGSLAGRETQYF
>TRBV5-1|TRBJ2-1|TRBD1|NA
TGCGCCAGTAGTTCCGGGACAGGGGATTTCAATGAGCAGTTCTTC
CASSSGTGDFNEQFF
>TRBV19|TRBJ2-2|NA|NA
TGTGCCAGTAGTTTTACAGGGAACCCCGGGGAGCTGTTTTTT
CASSFTGNPGELFF
>TRBV14|TRBJ2-1|TRBD1|NA
TGTGCCAGCAGCCAGCCCGGGACAGGGTACAATGAGCAGTTCTTC
CASSQPGTGYNEQFF
>TRBV5-3|TRBJ1-2|NA|NA
TGTGCCAGAAGCCGTGGGGGGGCTAACAACTATGGCTACACCTTC
CARSRGGANNYGYTF
>TRBV7-9|TRBJ2-5|NA|NA
TGTGCCAGCAGCTTAGATCTATTTCGAGGGGAGACCCAGTACTTC
CASSLDLFRGETQYF
>TRBV7-9|TRBJ1-1|NA|once
TGTGCCAGCAGCTCGACAGGGAACACTGAAGCTTTCTTT
CASSSTGNTEAFF
>TRBV4-3|TRBJ1-1|NA|NA
TGCGCCAGCAGCCAAGAACGGTTTGTGAACACTGAAGCTTTCTTT
CASSQERFVNTEAFF
>TRBV7-8|TRBJ2-4|TRBD2|few
TGTGCCAGCAGCTTGCGGGAGGTAGACATTCAGTACTTC
CASSLREVDIQYF
>TRBV7-2|TRBJ2-2|NA|NA
TGTGCCAGCACTCCCCAGGCGTACGGGGAAAACACCGGGGAGCTGTTTTTT
CASTPQAYGENTGELFF
>TRBV19|TRBJ1-5|TRBD1|NA
TGTGCCAGTAGTCTGAGCCGGGACAGGGGATTTGTGCAGCCCCAGCATTTT
CASSLSRDRGFVQPQHF
>TRBV27|TRBJ2-1|NA|NA
TGTGCCAGCAGCTTCGACAGGTACAATGAGCAGTTCTTC
CASSFDRYNEQFF
>TRBV11-2|TRBJ2-7|NA|NA
TGTGCCAGCAGCTTAGAGACAGGCGGTTACGAGCAGTACTTC
CASSLETGGYEQYF
>TRBV7-8|TRBJ2-5|TRBD1|once
TGTGCCAGCAGCTTATCCGTGGTCGGGACAGGGGCACGGAAGACCCAGTACTTC
CASSLSVVGTGARKTQYF
>TRBV7-9|TRBJ2-3|TRBD1|NA
TGTGCCAGCAGCTTAGTGCAGGGGGCGGGAGATACGCAGTATTTT
CASSLVQGAGDTQYF
>TRBV6-1|TRBJ1-3|NA|NA
TGTGCCAGCAGTGAAAGCAGGCGCCTCGGAAACACCATATATTTT
CASSESRRLGNTIYF
>TRBV9|TRBJ1-1|NA|NA
TGTGCCAGCAGCGTAAATTTGGGGGCGGAGGTTCCGAACACTGAAGCTTTCTTT
CASSVNLGAEVPNTEAFF
>TRBV5-1|TRBJ2-1|NA|NA
TGCGCCAGCAGCTTCCGTAGCACCCCCTACAATGAGCAGTTCTTC
CASSFRSTPYNEQFF
>TRBV2|TRBJ2-5|TRBD2|NA
TGTGCCACCAACACCCTAGCGGGAGTGGAGACCCAGTACTTC
CATNTLAGVETQYF
>TRBV6-6|TRBJ2-1|TRBD2|NA
TGTGCCAGCAGTGACCTAGCGGGCGGGGGGTTCTTC
CASSDLAGGGFF
>TRBV9|TRBJ1-1|NA|NA
TGTGCCAGCAGCGTTCAGGGGATGAACACTGAAGCTTTCTTT
CASSVQGMNTEAFF
>TRBV18|TRBJ2-3|NA|NA
TGTGCCAGCTCACCAATCGGGTCGGGCACAGATACGCAGTATTTT
CASSPIGSGTDTQYF